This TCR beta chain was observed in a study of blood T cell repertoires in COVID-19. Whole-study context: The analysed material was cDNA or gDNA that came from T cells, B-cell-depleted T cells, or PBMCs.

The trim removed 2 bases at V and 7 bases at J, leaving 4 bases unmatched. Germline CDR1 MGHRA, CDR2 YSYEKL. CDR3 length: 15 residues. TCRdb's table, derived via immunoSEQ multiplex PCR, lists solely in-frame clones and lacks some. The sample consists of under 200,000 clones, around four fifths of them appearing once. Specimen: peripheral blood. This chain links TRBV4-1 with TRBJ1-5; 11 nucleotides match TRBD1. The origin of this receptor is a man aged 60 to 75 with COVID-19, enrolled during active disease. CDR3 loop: CASSQRTGGGQPQHF. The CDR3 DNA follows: TGCGCCAGCAGCCAAAGGACAGGGGGCGGCCAGCCCCAGCATTTT.